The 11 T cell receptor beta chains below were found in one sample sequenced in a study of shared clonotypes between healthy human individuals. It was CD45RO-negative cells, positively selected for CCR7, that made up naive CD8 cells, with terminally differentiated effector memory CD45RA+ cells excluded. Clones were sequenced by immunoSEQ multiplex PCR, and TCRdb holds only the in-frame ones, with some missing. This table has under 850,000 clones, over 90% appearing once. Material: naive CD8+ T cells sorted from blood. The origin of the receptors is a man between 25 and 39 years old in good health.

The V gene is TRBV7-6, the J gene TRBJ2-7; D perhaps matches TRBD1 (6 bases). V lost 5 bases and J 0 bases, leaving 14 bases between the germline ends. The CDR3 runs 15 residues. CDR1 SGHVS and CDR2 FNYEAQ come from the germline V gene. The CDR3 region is CASSQGSALSYEQYF. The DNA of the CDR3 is TGTGCCAGCAGCCAGGGGAGCGCCCTCTCCTACGAGCAGTACTTC.

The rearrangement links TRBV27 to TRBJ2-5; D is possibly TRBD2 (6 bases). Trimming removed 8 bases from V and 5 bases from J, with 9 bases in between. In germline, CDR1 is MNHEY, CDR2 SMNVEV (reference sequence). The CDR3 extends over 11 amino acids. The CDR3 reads CASAGGETQYF. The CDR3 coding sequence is TGTGCCAGCGCTGGGGGGGAGACCCAGTACTTC.

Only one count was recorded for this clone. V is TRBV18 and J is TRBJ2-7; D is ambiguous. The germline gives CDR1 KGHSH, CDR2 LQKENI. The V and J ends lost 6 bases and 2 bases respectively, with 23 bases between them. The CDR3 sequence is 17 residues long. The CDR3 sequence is CASSPQRSQLVTYEQYF. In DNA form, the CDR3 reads TGTGCCAGCTCTCCCCAACGCTCGCAGCTAGTAACCTACGAGCAGTACTTC.

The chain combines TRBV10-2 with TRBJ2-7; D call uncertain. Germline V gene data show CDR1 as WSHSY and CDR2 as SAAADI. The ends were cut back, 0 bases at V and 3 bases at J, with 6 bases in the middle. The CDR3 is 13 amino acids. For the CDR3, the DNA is TGCGCCAGCAGTGAGTCAGACATCTACGAGCAGTACTTC. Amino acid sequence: CASSESDIYEQYF.

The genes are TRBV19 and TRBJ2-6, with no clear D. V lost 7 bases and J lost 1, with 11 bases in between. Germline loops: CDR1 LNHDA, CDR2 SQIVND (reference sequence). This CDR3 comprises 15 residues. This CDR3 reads CASNFAPSGANVLTF. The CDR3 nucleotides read TGTGCCAGTAACTTTGCCCCGTCTGGGGCCAACGTCCTGACTTTC.

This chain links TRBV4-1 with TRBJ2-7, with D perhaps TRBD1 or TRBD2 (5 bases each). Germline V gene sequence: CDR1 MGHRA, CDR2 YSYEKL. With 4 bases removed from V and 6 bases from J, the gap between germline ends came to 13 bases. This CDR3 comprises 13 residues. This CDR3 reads CASSPGPPTEQYF. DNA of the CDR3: TGCGCCAGCAGCCCGGGACCCCCAACCGAGCAGTACTTC.

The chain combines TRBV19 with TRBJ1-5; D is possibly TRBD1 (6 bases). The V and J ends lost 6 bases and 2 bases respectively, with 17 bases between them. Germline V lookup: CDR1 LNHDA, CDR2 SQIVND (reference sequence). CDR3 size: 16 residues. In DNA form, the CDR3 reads TGTGCCAGTAGACCATACCGGGCAGGGGGCAATCAGCCCCAGCATTTT. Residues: CASRPYRAGGNQPQHF.

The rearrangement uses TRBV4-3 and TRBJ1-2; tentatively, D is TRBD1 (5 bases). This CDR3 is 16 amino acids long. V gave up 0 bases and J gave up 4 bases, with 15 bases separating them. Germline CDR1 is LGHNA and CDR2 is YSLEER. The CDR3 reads CASSQDRAGLGYGYTF. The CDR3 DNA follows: TGCGCCAGCAGCCAAGATCGGGCAGGGCTCGGCTATGGCTACACCTTC.

CDR3 protein: CASSDDSPVPYEQYF. CDR3 DNA: TGTGCCAGCAGCGATGACAGCCCGGTACCCTACGAGCAGTACTTC. This sequence joins TRBV7-9 and TRBJ2-7; D is perhaps TRBD1 (5 bases). The CDR3 runs 15 residues. Trimming cost V 5 bases and J 2 bases, with 16 bases left between them. The germline V gene has CDR1 SEHNR and CDR2 FQNEAQ (reference sequence).

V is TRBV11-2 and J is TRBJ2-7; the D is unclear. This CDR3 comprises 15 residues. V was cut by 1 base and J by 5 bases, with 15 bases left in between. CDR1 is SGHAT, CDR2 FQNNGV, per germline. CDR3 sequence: CASSLGGREDDEQYF. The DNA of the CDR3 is TGTGCCAGCAGCTTAGGAGGTAGGGAAGACGACGAGCAGTACTTC.

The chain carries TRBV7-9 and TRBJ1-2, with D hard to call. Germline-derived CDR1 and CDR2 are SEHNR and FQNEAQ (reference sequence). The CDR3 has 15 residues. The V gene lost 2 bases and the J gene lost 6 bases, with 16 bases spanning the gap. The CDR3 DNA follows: TGTGCCAGCAGCTTAAGACCCGACCTTGGGCATGGCTACACCTTC. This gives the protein CASSLRPDLGHGYTF.